A selection of T cell receptor beta chains follows, all from one sample in a study of blood T cells in healthy people across ages. In TCRdb, the 5' RACE reads were re-called with MiXCR into one record per CDR3 protein. The sample yields approximately 820,000 distinct CDR3 sequences, under 45% seen once. Sequencing was done on a sample of blood. Every receptor here comes from a man in his 60s in good health. Each CDR3 is given with its conserved first and last residue. The D gene is left open where the match is weak. Size is stated for part of the rows, as once, few or many counts, or as a class when the clone is expanded.

V gene,clone size,J gene,D gene,CDR3 DNA,CDR3 protein
TRBV15,few,TRBJ2-3,TRBD1,TGTGCCACCAGCAGGACAGGGGGCAGAGATACGCAGTATTTT,CATSRTGGRDTQYF
TRBV2,NA,TRBJ2-1,NA,TGTGCCAGCTCTAGGGTGGCGGGATCCTACAATGAGCAGTTCTTC,CASSRVAGSYNEQFF
TRBV5-1,NA,TRBJ1-5,TRBD1,TGCGCCAGCAGCTTGGAGGGACAGGTCAATCAGCCCCAGCATTTT,CASSLEGQVNQPQHF
TRBV2,few,TRBJ1-6,NA,TGTGCCAGCAGGGGAGGCATTGGGGATTCACCCCTCCACTTT,CASRGGIGDSPLHF
TRBV20-1,NA,TRBJ2-7,NA,TGCAGTGCTAGTGCTGGCGGGACCCGCTACAATGAGCAGTACTTC,CSASAGGTRYNEQYF
TRBV6-1,few,TRBJ2-3,NA,TGTGCCAGCAGTGACAGGACGCGACTACTCACAGATACGCAGTATTTT,CASSDRTRLLTDTQYF
TRBV2,NA,TRBJ2-1,NA,TGTGCCAGCAGTGAAGGAGTGAGAATTAGGAACAATGAGCAGTTCTTC,CASSEGVRIRNNEQFF
TRBV12-3/TRBV12-4,many,TRBJ1-1,NA,TGTGCCAGCAGTTTAGGAGGTATGAACACTGAAGCTTTCTTT,CASSLGGMNTEAFF
TRBV12-3/TRBV12-4,NA,TRBJ2-5,TRBD1,TGTGCCAGCAGTTTGGGACAGGGGGCGGAGGGGACCCAGTACTTC,CASSLGQGAEGTQYF
TRBV7-9,NA,TRBJ2-1,NA,TGTGCCAGCAGTCCCAACAGGGCCCTCCTTGGTGAGCAGTTCTTC,CASSPNRALLGEQFF
TRBV7-2,NA,TRBJ2-7,NA,TGTGCCAGCAGCCTGGACAGCCAAGTTGGCTACGAGCAGTACTTC,CASSLDSQVGYEQYF
TRBV29-1,NA,TRBJ1-6,TRBD1,TGCAGCGTTGGGACCGGGACAGAAGGCTCACCCCTCCACTTT,CSVGTGTEGSPLHF
TRBV5-1,NA,TRBJ2-1,NA,TGCGCCAGCAAGGCTACCAACTCCTACAATGAGCAGTTCTTC,CASKATNSYNEQFF